The TCR beta chain under discussion was sequenced for a study of shared clonotypes between healthy human individuals. V lost 4 bases to trimming and J lost 4 bases; unmatched junction nucleotides: 12. The V gene's germline CDR1 is SGHNT and CDR2 YYREEE (reference sequence). This CDR3 has 17 amino acids. TCRdb keeps only in-frame clones here, not all; method: immunoSEQ multiplex PCR. The profile shows about 460,000 clones, roughly three quarters of them singletons. Input material: PBMCs. The receptor comes from a woman aged 40-49 years in good health. Some clones in this sample may be carry-over from other donors' samples. The chain links TRBV5-4 to TRBJ1-2; TRBD1 matches 11 bases. CDR3 nucleotides: TGTGCCAGCAGCAACCTATTGGGTGGGACAGGGGGCTATGGCTACACCTTC. Translating it yields CASSNLLGGTGGYGYTF.